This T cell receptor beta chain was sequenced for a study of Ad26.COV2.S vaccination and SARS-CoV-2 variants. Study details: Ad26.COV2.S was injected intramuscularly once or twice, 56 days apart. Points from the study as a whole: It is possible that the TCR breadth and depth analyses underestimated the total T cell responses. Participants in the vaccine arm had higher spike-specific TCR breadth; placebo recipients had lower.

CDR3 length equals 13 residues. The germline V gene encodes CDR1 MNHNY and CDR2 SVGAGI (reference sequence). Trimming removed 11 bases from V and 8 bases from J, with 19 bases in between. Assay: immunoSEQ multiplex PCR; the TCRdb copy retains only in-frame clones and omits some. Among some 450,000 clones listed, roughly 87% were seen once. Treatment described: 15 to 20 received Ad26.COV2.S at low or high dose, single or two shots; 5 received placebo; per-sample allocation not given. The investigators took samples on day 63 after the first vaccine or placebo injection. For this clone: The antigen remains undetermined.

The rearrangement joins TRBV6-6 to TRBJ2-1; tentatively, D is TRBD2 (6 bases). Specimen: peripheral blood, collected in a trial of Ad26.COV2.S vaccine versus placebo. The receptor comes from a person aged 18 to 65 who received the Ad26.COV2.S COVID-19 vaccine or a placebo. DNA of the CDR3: TGTGCCCACGCGGTCCGGGAGACCGATGAGCAGTTCTTC. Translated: CAHAVRETDEQFF.